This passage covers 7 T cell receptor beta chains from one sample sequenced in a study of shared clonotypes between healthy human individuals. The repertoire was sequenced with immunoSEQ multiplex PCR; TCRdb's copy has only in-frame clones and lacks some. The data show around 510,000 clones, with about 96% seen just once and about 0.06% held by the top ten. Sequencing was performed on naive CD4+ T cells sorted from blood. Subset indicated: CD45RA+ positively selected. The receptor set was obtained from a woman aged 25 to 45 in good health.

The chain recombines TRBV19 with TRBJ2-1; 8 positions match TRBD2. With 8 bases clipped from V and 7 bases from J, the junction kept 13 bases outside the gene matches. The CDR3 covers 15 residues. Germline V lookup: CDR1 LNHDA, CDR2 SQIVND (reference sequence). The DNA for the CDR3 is TGTGCCAGTGGCCGGACTAGCCACGGCAGAAATGAGCAGTTCTTC. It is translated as CASGRTSHGRNEQFF. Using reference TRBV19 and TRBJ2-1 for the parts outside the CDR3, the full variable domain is DGGITQSPKYLFRKEGQNVTLSCEQNLNHDAMYWYRQDPGQGLRLIYYSQIVNDFQKGDIAEGYSVSREKKESFPLTVTSAQKNPTAFYLCASGRTSHGRNEQFFGPGTRLTVL.

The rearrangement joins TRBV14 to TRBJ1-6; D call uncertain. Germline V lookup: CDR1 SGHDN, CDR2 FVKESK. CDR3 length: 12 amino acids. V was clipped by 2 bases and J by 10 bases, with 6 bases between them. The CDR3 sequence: CASSQSGSPLHF. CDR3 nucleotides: TGTGCCAGCAGCCAATCCGGATCACCCCTCCACTTT. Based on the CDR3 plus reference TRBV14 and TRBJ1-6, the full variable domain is EAGVTQFPSHSVIEKGQTVTLRCDPISGHDNLYWYRRVMGKEIKFLLHFVKESKQDESGMPNNRFLAERTGGTYSTLKVQPAELEDSGVYFCASSQSGSPLHFGNGTRLTVT.

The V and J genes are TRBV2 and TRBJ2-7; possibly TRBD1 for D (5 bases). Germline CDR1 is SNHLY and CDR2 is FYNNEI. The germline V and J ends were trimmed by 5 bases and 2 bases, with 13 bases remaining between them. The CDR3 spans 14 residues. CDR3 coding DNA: TGTGCCAGCAGTAAGGACAAAGGGGCCTACGAGCAGTACTTC. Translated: CASSKDKGAYEQYF.

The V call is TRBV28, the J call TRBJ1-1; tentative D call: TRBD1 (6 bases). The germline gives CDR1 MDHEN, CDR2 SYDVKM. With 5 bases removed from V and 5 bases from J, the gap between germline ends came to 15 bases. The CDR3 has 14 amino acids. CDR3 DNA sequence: TGTGCCAGCAGTCCGACAGGCCAGGTAACTGAAGCTTTCTTT. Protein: CASSPTGQVTEAFF.

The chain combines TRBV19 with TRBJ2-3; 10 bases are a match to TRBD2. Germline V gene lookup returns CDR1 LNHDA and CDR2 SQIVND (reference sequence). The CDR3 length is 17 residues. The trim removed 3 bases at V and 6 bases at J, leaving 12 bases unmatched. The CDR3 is CASSMFLLAGIRDTQYF. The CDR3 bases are TGTGCCAGTAGTATGTTCCTACTAGCGGGAATTAGGGATACGCAGTATTTT. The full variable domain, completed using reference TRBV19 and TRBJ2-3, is DGGITQSPKYLFRKEGQNVTLSCEQNLNHDAMYWYRQDPGQGLRLIYYSQIVNDFQKGDIAEGYSVSREKKESFPLTVTSAQKNPTAFYLCASSMFLLAGIRDTQYFGPGTRLTVL.

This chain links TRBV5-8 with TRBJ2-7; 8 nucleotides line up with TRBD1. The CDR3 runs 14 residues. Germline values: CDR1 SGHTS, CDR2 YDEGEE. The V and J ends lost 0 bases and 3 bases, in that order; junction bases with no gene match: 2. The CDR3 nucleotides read TGTGCCAGCAGCTTGGCCGACAGGGGCTACGAGCAGTACTTC. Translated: CASSLADRGYEQYF.

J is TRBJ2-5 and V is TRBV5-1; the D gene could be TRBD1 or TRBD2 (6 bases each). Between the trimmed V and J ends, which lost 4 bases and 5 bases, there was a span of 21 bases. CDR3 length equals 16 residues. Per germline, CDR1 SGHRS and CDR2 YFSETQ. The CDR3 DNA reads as TGCGCCAGCAGCGGGGGGCTCGGTACCTTGGGCGAGACCCAGTACTTC. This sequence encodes CASSGGLGTLGETQYF.